Listed here are 15 T cell receptor beta chains from one sample, sequenced in a study of Graves' ophthalmopathy and Graves' hyperthyroidism. TCR beta CDR3 amplification used RNA transcripts. Investigators did first-round RT-PCR with HTBI primers, then second-round multiplex PCR. In TCRdb, the multiplex PCR reads were re-called with MiXCR into one record per CDR3 protein. The sample gives approximately 210,000 distinct CDR3 sequences, approximately 28% of which show up once; 9.1% is in the top ten. The sequencing sample was made of peripheral blood. These receptor sequences come from a man aged 50 to 60 with Graves' ophthalmopathy.

This clonotype was recorded many times. V and J are TRBV27 and TRBJ2-7; tentative D call: TRBD1 (6 bases). The CDR3 is 15 amino acids. Germline-derived CDR1 and CDR2 are MNHEY and SMNVEV (reference sequence). Trimming removed 2 bases at V and 1 base at J, with 12 bases between. The CDR3 loop reads CASSLLGRGSYEQYF. The DNA of the CDR3 is TGTGCCAGCAGTTTACTGGGCAGGGGATCCTACGAGCAGTACTTC.

There are many counts of this clonotype. The rearrangement joins TRBV7-2 to TRBJ2-7; weak D call: TRBD2 (5 bases). There are 18 residues in the CDR3. The V gene lost 2 bases and the J gene lost 0 bases, with 20 bases spanning the gap. The V gene's germline CDR1 is SGHTA and CDR2 FQGNSA. CDR3: CASSLRLLTAASSYEQYF. Written as DNA, the CDR3 is TGTGCCAGCAGCTTACGGCTACTAACAGCGGCGAGCTCCTACGAGCAGTACTTC.

This clonotype was found many times. This chain uses TRBV6-1 with TRBJ2-7, with 9 bases lining up with TRBD1. Germline V gene sequence: CDR1 MNHNS, CDR2 SASEGT. J was trimmed by 7 bases and V by 4 bases; bases with no gene match: 8. The CDR3 consists of 14 residues. CDR3 loop: CASSGAGQGREQYF. The CDR3 DNA reads TGTGCCAGCAGTGGAGCCGGACAGGGGAGAGAGCAGTACTTC.

This clonotype was seen many times. The chain uses TRBV5-5 and TRBJ2-4; no clear D. Trimming took off 0 bases at V and 3 bases at J, with 10 bases between the two ends. CDR1 is SGHKS, CDR2 YYEKEE, per germline (reference sequence). CDR3 length: 15 residues. CDR3 sequence: CASSLVYEDKNIQYF. DNA for the CDR3: TGTGCCAGCAGCTTGGTATACGAGGACAAAAACATTCAGTACTTC.

This clonotype appeared many times. V usage is TRBV6-6 and J usage is TRBJ2-7, with TRBD1 identical over 9 bases. The CDR3 loop spans 13 amino acids. Germline V gives CDR1 MNHNY, CDR2 SVGAGI (reference sequence). Trimming took 6 bases from V and 7 from J; bases not matched to a gene: 7. CDR3 loop: CASRGTGGGEQYF. The CDR3 DNA is TGTGCCAGCAGAGGAACAGGGGGCGGGGAGCAGTACTTC.

This clonotype was counted ten times or more. V gene TRBV12-3 or TRBV12-4 combines with J gene TRBJ2-6, with D tentatively TRBD1 (5 bases). This CDR3 is built from 14 residues. V lost 5 bases to trimming and J lost 2 bases, with 7 bases between them. This CDR3 is CASSTGTGANVLTF. In DNA form, the CDR3 reads TGTGCCAGCAGTACAGGTACTGGGGCCAACGTCCTGACTTTC.

The V gene is TRBV12-3 or TRBV12-4, the J gene TRBJ2-5; maybe TRBD2 (5 bases). V was shortened by 0 bases and J by 1 base, with 12 bases between the two germline ends. This CDR3 contains 16 residues. CDR3 nucleotides: TGTGCCAGCAGTTTAGCGCAAGGACTCATCCAAGAGACCCAGTACTTC. It yields the protein CASSLAQGLIQETQYF.

This clonotype was observed at least ten times. The chain employs TRBV7-2 and TRBJ2-5, with D possibly matching TRBD2 (6 bases). Germline lookup yields CDR1 SGHTA and CDR2 FQGNSA. The ends were cut back, 1 base at V and 1 base at J, with 13 bases in the middle. The CDR3 runs 16 residues. CDR3 coding DNA: TGTGCCAGCAGCTTAGATGGGCTAGCGAGCCAAGAGACCCAGTACTTC. It translates to CASSLDGLASQETQYF.

Many counts were recorded for this clonotype. The chain recombines TRBV18 with TRBJ2-5; D is unresolved. Deletions cut 0 bases from V and 1 base from J, with 9 bases between. This CDR3 region has 15 residues. Germline loops: CDR1 KGHSH, CDR2 LQKENI. CDR3 bases: TGTGCCAGCTCACCACCGTCGAAGATCCAAGAGACCCAGTACTTC. It codes for CASSPPSKIQETQYF. The complete variable domain, with remaining parts taken from reference TRBV18 and TRBJ2-5, reads NAGVMQNPRHLVRRRGQEARLRCSPMKGHSHVYWYRQLPEEGLKFMVYLQKENIIDESGMPKERFSAEFPKEGPSILRIQQVVRGDSAAYFCASSPPSKIQETQYFGPGTRLLVL.

With respect to this clonotype: The junction does not match germline at one end; this may be a read error. The chain combines TRBV11-2 with TRBJ2-7, with D hard to call. The CDR3 has 15 residues. Per the germline V gene, CDR1 is SGHAT and CDR2 is FQNNGV. The CDR3 DNA is TGTGCCAGCAGTTTAGATCGGACCAGCAGCCACGAGCAGTACTTC. As protein: CASSLDRTSSHEQYF.

This clonotype was seen more than once but under ten times. This chain connects TRBV6-1 to TRBJ1-5, with unresolved D. Trimming took off 11 bases at V and 7 bases at J, with 18 bases between the two ends. CDR3 size: 13 residues. The germline CDR1 and CDR2 sequences are MNHNS and SASEGT. The chain's CDR3 is CAGSINRDQPQHF. The CDR3 DNA reads as TGTGCCGGGTCTATTAATCGCGACCAGCCCCAGCATTTT.

The J gene is TRBJ1-5, the V gene TRBV12-3 or TRBV12-4; D is unresolved. V was cut by 1 base and J by 7 bases, with 5 bases left in between. The CDR3 has 12 residues. In DNA form, the CDR3 reads TGTGCCAGCAGTTTAGGGTTCCAGCCCCAGCATTTT. As protein: CASSLGFQPQHF.

Of note for this clonotype: This is likely a read error, given that the CDR3 carries no conserved phenylalanine or tryptophan at its end. The DNA is omitted, as the CDR3 cannot be located on it reliably, and the CDR3 follows TCRdb's listing. CDR3 sequence reads: CASRKLAG. The chain recombines TRBV6-1 with TRBJ2-7; whether TRBD2, the table's D call, matches the DNA was not checked. The CDR3 is made up of 8 amino acids, end residues included. In germline, CDR1 is MNHNS, CDR2 SASEGT.

At least ten counts were recorded for this clonotype. The CDR3 DNA is TGCGCCAGCAGCTTGGAGGGGAGCGAGCAGTACTTC. Translated: CASSLEGSEQYF. The chain recombines TRBV5-1 with TRBJ2-7; D is perhaps TRBD1 or TRBD2 (5 bases each). Germline V CDR1 and CDR2: SGHRS, YFSETQ. This CDR3 contains 12 residues. V was pared by 0 bases and J by 6 bases, with 7 bases between.

This chain uses TRBV6-1 with TRBJ2-7, with 15 bases matching TRBD2. CDR3 length: 17 residues. Per the germline V gene, CDR1 is MNHNS and CDR2 is SASEGT. J was trimmed by 7 bases and V by 6 bases; bases with no gene match: 13. The CDR3 protein is CASRPRQGTSGRHEQYF. The CDR3, as DNA: TGTGCCAGCAGGCCGAGACAGGGGACTAGCGGGAGGCATGAGCAGTACTTC.